The 2 T cell receptor beta chains in this list originate from one sample, sequenced in a study of T cells after posttransplantation cyclophosphamide (dated by TCRdb to about 2016). Library preparation used the immunoSEQ multiplex PCR assay. TCRdb mirrors the immuneACCESS table, restricted to in-frame sequences. Some clones are absent from its copies; in checked studies, under half trace to an unresolved V gene, and the reason for the others is unknown. Recorded for this sample are thousands of clones; approximately 98% of them occurred a single time. The top ten clonotypes cover roughly 0.49% of the sample. The specimen sequenced was naive CD8+ T cells sorted from PBMCs. The receptors originated from a woman aged 30 to 39 in good health and a related stem cell transplant donor.

Written as DNA, the CDR3 is TGTGCCAGCAGTGACGAGCGGGGGGCCTCCACCGGGGAGCTGTTTTTT. It yields the protein CASSDERGASTGELFF. V is TRBV6-1 and J is TRBJ2-2, with 9 bases identical to TRBD2. This CDR3 comprises 16 residues. With 3 bases clipped from V and 4 bases from J, the junction kept 6 bases outside the gene matches. The germline V gene has CDR1 MNHNS and CDR2 SASEGT.

This chain uses TRBV6-5 with TRBJ1-5; a possible D gene is TRBD1 (5 bases). V lost 2 bases to trimming and J lost 1 base, with 9 bases between them. CDR3 size: 15 residues. Germline CDR1 is MNHEY and CDR2 is SVGAGI. DNA for the CDR3: TGTGCCAGCAGTTACATGGGGGGAAGCAATCAGCCCCAGCATTTT. Amino acid sequence: CASSYMGGSNQPQHF.